The 4 T cell receptor beta chains in this list originate from one sample, sequenced in a study of PD-1 blockade in mismatch repair-deficient tumors. Some clones are missing from TCRdb's copy, which holds only in-frame ones; the method was immunoSEQ multiplex PCR. The sample lists some 97,000 clones; 82% were seen once. The sequenced sample was peripheral blood, obtained approximately 35 weeks after starting pembrolizumab. These receptors came from an adult with mismatch repair-deficient cancer.

The sample holds a few counts of this clone. The V and J genes are TRBV7-3 and TRBJ1-1; a possible D gene is TRBD1 (5 bases). CDR3 size: 13 residues. Deletions cut 3 bases from V and 4 bases from J, with 9 bases between. Germline V gene sequence: CDR1 SGHTA, CDR2 FQGTGA. The CDR3 loop reads CASSFEGVTEAFF. The DNA for the CDR3 is TGTGCCAGCAGCTTTGAAGGGGTCACTGAAGCTTTCTTT.

This chain joins TRBV12-2 and TRBJ1-5; the D segment call TRBD1 is taken from the table without a DNA check. TRBV12-2 is a pseudogene segment. The CDR3 runs 16 residues. CDR3 in amino acids: CASRLRRDNPDQPQHF. The CDR3 DNA follows: TGTGCAAGTCGCTTGCGCCGGGACAACCCAGATCAGCCCCAGCATTTT.

The chain has TRBV5-8 and TRBJ2-5, with D perhaps matching TRBD2 (6 bases). The CDR3 extends over 15 amino acids. Germline CDR1 reads SGHTS; CDR2 reads YDEGEE. V was clipped by 4 bases and J by 2 bases, with 15 bases between them. CDR3 region: CASSTNWREQETQYF. The CDR3 bases are TGTGCCAGCAGCACTAATTGGAGGGAACAAGAGACCCAGTACTTC.

The genes are TRBV14 and TRBJ2-1; D gene unclear. Germline CDR1 SGHDN, CDR2 FVKESK. This CDR3 is 12 amino acids long. Trimming took off 1 base at V and 6 bases at J, with 4 bases between the two ends. CDR3 protein: CASSQGPNEQFF. The DNA for the CDR3 is TGTGCCAGCAGCCAAGGGCCCAATGAGCAGTTCTTC.